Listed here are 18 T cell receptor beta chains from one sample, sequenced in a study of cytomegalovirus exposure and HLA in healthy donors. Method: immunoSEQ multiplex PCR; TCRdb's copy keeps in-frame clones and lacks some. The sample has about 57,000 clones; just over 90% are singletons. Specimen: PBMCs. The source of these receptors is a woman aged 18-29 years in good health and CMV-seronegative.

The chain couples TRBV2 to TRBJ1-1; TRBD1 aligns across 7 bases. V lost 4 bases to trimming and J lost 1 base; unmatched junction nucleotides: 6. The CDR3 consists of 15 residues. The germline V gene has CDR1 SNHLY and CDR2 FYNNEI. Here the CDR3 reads CASSARQGGNTEAFF. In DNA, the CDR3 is TGTGCCAGCAGTGCCCGTCAGGGGGGGAACACTGAAGCTTTCTTT.

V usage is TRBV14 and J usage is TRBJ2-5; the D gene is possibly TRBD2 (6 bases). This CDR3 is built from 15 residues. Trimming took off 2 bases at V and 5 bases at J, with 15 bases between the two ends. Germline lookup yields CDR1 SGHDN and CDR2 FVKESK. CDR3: CASSQPRGLGETQYF. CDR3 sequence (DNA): TGTGCCAGCAGCCAACCGCGGGGCCTGGGGGAGACCCAGTACTTC.

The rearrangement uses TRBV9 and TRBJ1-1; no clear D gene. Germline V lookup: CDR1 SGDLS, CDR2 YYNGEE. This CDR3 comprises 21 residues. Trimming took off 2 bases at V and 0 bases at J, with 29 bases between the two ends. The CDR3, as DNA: TGTGCCAGCAGCGTTGTGGAGTCGGTGTTAATGGGTCAGTTAATGAACACTGAAGCTTTCTTT. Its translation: CASSVVESVLMGQLMNTEAFF.

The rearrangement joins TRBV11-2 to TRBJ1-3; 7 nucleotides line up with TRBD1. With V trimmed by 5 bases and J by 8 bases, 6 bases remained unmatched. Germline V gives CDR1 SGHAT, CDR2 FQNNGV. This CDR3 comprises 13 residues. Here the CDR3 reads CASSPDREHTIYF. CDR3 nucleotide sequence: TGTGCCAGCAGCCCCGACAGGGAGCACACCATATATTTT.

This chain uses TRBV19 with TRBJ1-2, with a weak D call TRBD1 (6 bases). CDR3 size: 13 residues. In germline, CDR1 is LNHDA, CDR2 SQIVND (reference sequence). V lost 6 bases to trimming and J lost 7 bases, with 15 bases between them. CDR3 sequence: CASRNRVERGYTF. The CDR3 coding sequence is TGTGCCAGTAGGAACAGGGTGGAGCGTGGCTACACCTTC.

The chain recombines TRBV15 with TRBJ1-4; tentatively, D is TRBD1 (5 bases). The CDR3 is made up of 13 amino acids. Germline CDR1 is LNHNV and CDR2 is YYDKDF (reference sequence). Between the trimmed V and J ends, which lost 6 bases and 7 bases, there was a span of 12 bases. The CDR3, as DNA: TGTGCCACCAGTTCGGACACGTCTGAAAAACTGTTTTTT. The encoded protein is CATSSDTSEKLFF.

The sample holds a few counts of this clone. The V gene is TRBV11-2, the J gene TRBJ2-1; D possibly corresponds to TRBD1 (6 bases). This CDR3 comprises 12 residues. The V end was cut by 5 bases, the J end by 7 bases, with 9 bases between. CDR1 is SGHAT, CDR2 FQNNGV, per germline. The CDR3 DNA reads TGTGCCAGCAGCCCACAGGGTAATGAGCAGTTCTTC. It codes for CASSPQGNEQFF.

The CDR3 nucleotides read TGTGCCAGCAGCTTGGCCCTGGTAGCACTTGGTAATGAGCAGTTCTTC. Protein product: CASSLALVALGNEQFF. This chain connects TRBV5-6 to TRBJ2-1; no clear D. This CDR3 comprises 16 residues. With 0 bases removed from V and 7 bases from J, the gap between germline ends came to 17 bases. Germline assignment: CDR1 SGHDT and CDR2 YYEEEE.

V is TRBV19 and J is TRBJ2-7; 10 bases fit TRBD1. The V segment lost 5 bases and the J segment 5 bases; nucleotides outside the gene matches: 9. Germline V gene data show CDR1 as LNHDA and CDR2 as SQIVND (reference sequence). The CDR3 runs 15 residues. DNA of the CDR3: TGTGCCAGTAGTCCTGGGGGACAGGGGAACCACGAGCAGTACTTC. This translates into CASSPGGQGNHEQYF.

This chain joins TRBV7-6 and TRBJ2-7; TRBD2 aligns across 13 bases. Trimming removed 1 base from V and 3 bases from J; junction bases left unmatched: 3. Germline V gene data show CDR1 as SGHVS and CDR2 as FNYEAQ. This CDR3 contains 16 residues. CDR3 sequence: CASSLGTSGGVYEQYF. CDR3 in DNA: TGTGCCAGCAGCTTAGGGACTAGCGGGGGAGTCTACGAGCAGTACTTC.

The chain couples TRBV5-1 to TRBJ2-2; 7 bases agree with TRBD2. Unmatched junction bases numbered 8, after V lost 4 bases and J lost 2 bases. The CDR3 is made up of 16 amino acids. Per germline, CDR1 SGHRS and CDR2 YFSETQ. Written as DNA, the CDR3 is TGCGCCAGCAGCCTCGGGGGGTATGGAAACACCGGGGAGCTGTTTTTT. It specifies CASSLGGYGNTGELFF.

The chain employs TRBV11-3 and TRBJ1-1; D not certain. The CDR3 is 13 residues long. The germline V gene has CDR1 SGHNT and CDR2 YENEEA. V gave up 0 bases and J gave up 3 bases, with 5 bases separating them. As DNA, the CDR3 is TGTGCCAGCAGCTTAGACAGCGACACTGAAGCTTTCTTT. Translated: CASSLDSDTEAFF.

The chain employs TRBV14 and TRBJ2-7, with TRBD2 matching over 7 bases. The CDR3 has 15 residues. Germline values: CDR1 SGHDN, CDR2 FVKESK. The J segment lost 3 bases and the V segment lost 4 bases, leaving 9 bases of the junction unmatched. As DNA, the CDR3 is TGTGCCAGCAGCCCACGGACGGGACTAAACTACGAGCAGTACTTC. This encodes CASSPRTGLNYEQYF.

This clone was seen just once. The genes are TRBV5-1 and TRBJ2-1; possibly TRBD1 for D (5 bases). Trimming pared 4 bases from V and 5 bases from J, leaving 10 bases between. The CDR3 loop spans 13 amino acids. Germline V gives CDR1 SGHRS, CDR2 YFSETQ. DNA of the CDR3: TGCGCCAGCAGCCCTGGACAAAACAATGAGCAGTTCTTC. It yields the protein CASSPGQNNEQFF.

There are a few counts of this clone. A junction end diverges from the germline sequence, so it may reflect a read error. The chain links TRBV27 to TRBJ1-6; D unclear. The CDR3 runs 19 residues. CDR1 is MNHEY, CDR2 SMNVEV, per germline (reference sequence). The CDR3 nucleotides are TGTGCCAGCAGTTTTCCCGTGCACGGGGAGACCTCCGATAATTCACCCCTCCACTTT. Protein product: CASSFPVHGETSDNSPLHF.

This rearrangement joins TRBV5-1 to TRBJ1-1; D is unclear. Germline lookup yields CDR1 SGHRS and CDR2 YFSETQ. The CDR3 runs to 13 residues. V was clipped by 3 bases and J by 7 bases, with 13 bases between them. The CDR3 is CASSSEGFGEAFF. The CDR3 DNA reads TGCGCCAGCAGCTCGGAGGGTTTCGGTGAAGCTTTCTTT.

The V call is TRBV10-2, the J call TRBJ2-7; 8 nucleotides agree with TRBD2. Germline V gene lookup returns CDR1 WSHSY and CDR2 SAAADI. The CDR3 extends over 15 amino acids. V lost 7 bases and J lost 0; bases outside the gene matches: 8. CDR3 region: CASKVEGTSSYEQYV. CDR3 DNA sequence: TGCGCCAGCAAGGTCGAAGGGACTAGCTCCTACGAGCAGTACGTC.

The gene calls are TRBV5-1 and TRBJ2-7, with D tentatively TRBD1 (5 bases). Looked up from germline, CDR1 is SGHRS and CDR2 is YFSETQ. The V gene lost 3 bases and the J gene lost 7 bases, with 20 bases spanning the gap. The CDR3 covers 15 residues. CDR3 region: CASSSVTGLPGEQYF. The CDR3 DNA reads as TGCGCCAGCAGCTCGGTGACCGGCCTGCCAGGGGAGCAGTACTTC.